These 25 T cell receptor beta chains originate from one sample sequenced in a study of cytomegalovirus exposure and HLA in healthy donors. Sequencing used immunoSEQ multiplex PCR; TCRdb keeps in-frame clones, though not all of them. The sample carries 150,000 to 200,000 clones, 95% to 97% recorded once. The sequenced sample consisted of PBMCs. These receptors came from a woman younger than 30 in good health and CMV-seronegative.

This chain connects TRBV2 to TRBJ1-5; D is uncertain. Germline assignment: CDR1 SNHLY and CDR2 FYNNEI. Trimming removed 3 bases at V and 6 bases at J, with 9 bases between. The CDR3 spans 13 residues. In DNA form, the CDR3 reads TGTGCCAGCAGTGATCTCGGGAGTCAGCCCCAGCATTTT. Protein sequence: CASSDLGSQPQHF.

The V and J genes are TRBV29-1 and TRBJ2-2; D is possibly TRBD1 (5 bases). V gave up 3 bases and J gave up 2 bases, with 13 bases separating them. This CDR3 has 15 amino acids. Germline V CDR1 and CDR2: SQVTM, ANQGSEA. CDR3 DNA sequence: TGCAGCGTTGACCCTGGCAGGGATAACACCGGGGAGCTGTTTTTT. As protein: CSVDPGRDNTGELFF.

The chain couples TRBV4-1 to TRBJ2-1; 12 bases match TRBD2. The CDR3 runs 15 residues. CDR1 and CDR2 from the germline V gene are MGHRA and YSYEKL. With 4 bases clipped from V and 13 bases from J, the junction kept 11 bases outside the gene matches. The CDR3 DNA sequence: TGCGCCAGCAGCCCCGCACCGGGACTAGCGGGCCAACAGTTCTTC. Amino acids: CASSPAPGLAGQQFF.

The chain combines TRBV5-1 with TRBJ2-7, with TRBD1 matching over 7 bases. CDR1 is SGHRS, CDR2 YFSETQ, per germline. This CDR3 has 13 residues. The V segment lost 4 bases and the J segment 3 bases; nucleotides outside the gene matches: 4. The CDR3 spells CASSRDRDYEQYF. The DNA for the CDR3 is TGCGCCAGCAGCCGAGACAGGGACTACGAGCAGTACTTC.

This clone was observed a single time. CDR3 DNA sequence: TGCGCCAGCAGCCAAGATCAGCCAGCAGGTTCTAGCACAGATACGCAGTATTTT. Protein product: CASSQDQPAGSSTDTQYF. The gene calls are TRBV4-1 and TRBJ2-3; D is unresolved. Germline CDR1 and CDR2: MGHRA and YSYEKL. CDR3 length: 18 amino acids. Trimming took 0 bases from V and 0 from J, leaving 16 bases between them.

V and J are TRBV7-9 and TRBJ2-3; 7 bases fit TRBD2. Germline V gene data show CDR1 as SEHNR and CDR2 as FQNEAQ (reference sequence). V trimming: 2 bases; J trimming: 2 bases; junction bases outside the gene matches: 7. The CDR3 runs 16 residues. Here the CDR3 DNA reads TGTGCCAGCAGCTTACGGAGCGGGACCCTCACAGATACGCAGTATTTT. This translates into CASSLRSGTLTDTQYF.

V and J are TRBV19 and TRBJ1-2; TRBD1 might be the D (6 bases). Germline V lookup: CDR1 LNHDA, CDR2 SQIVND (reference sequence). CDR3 size: 15 residues. Trimming removed 2 bases at V and 6 bases at J, with 16 bases between. CDR3 residues: CASSIRDNGLHGYTF. CDR3 sequence (DNA): TGTGCCAGTAGTATAAGGGACAACGGGTTGCATGGCTACACCTTC.

The chain recombines TRBV4-1 with TRBJ1-4; D possibly corresponds to TRBD1 (5 bases). This CDR3 is 16 amino acids long. V was pared by 6 bases and J by 8 bases, with 22 bases between. Germline lookup yields CDR1 MGHRA and CDR2 YSYEKL. CDR3 in amino acids: CASRKDGGEVLEKLFF. CDR3 DNA: TGCGCCAGCAGGAAAGACGGGGGGGAAGTCCTCGAAAAACTGTTTTTT.

Here the CDR3 reads CASSQAGTSYNEQFF. CDR3 in DNA: TGTGCCAGCAGCCAAGCGGGGACCTCCTACAATGAGCAGTTCTTC. V usage is TRBV7-3 and J usage is TRBJ2-1; 7 nucleotides line up with TRBD2. The CDR3 length is 15 residues. The junction had 4 bases not matched to a gene; V was cut back by 5 bases and J by 0 bases. In germline, CDR1 is SGHTA, CDR2 FQGTGA. The full variable domain, in which reference TRBV7-3 and TRBJ2-1 provide the parts outside the CDR3, is GAGVSQTPSNKVTEKGKYVELRCDPISGHTALYWYRQSLGQGPEFLIYFQGTGAADDSGLPNDRFFAVRPEGSVSTLKIQRTERGDSAVYLCASSQAGTSYNEQFFGPGTRLTVL.

This clone was detected once. The chain employs TRBV19 and TRBJ1-6, with TRBD1 as a possible D gene (6 bases). Germline-derived CDR1 and CDR2 are LNHDA and SQIVND (reference sequence). The CDR3 length is 15 residues. Trimming left V 7 bases short and J 6 bases short, with 16 bases between. CDR3 residues: CASKIQGTGNSPLHF. Written as DNA, the CDR3 is TGTGCCAGTAAAATTCAGGGGACGGGTAATTCACCCCTCCACTTT.

CDR3 DNA: TGTGCCAGCAGCTGGGGAGACCTCACAGATACGCAGTATTTT. This codes for CASSWGDLTDTQYF. The chain is built from TRBV11-2 and TRBJ2-3; possible D gene TRBD2, 5 bases. The germline V gene has CDR1 SGHAT and CDR2 FQNNGV. The V end was cut by 4 bases, the J end by 2 bases, with 10 bases between. This CDR3 is 14 amino acids long.

The chain employs TRBV2 and TRBJ2-3, with TRBD1 as a possible D gene (6 bases). Trimming took off 7 bases at V and 0 bases at J, with 11 bases between the two ends. Germline CDR1 is SNHLY and CDR2 is FYNNEI. This CDR3 contains 14 residues. The CDR3 sequence is CASINRASTDTQYF. DNA for the CDR3: TGTGCCAGCATCAACAGGGCCAGCACAGATACGCAGTATTTT. Variable domain in full (rest from reference TRBV2 and TRBJ2-3): EPEVTQTPSHQVTQMGQEVILRCVPISNHLYFYWYRQILGQKVEFLVSFYNNEISEKSEIFDDQFSVERPDGSNFTLKIRSTKLEDSAMYFCASINRASTDTQYFGPGTRLTVL.

The chain links TRBV2 to TRBJ1-2; 7 bases line up with TRBD1. This CDR3 is built from 15 residues. Germline V gene sequence: CDR1 SNHLY, CDR2 FYNNEI. With V trimmed by 1 base and J by 8 bases, 10 bases remained unmatched. Written as DNA, the CDR3 is TGTGCCAGCAGTGAAGACCAAGGGGGCCGATGGGGCTACACCTTC. Its translation is CASSEDQGGRWGYTF.

V usage is TRBV7-6 and J usage is TRBJ2-1; TRBD2 agrees at 12 bases. This CDR3 has 15 amino acids. Germline-derived CDR1 and CDR2 are SGHVS and FNYEAQ. Trimming at V came to 5 bases and at J to 8 bases, leaving 7 bases not matched to a gene. The CDR3 region is CASSAPSGGAHEQFF. The CDR3 nucleotides are TGTGCCAGCAGCGCCCCTAGCGGGGGGGCCCATGAGCAGTTCTTC.

This clone has only a few counts. The chain couples TRBV9 to TRBJ2-3; D perhaps matches TRBD2 (6 bases). V lost 0 bases to trimming and J lost 3 bases, with 20 bases between them. The CDR3 contains 18 residues. Germline V CDR1 and CDR2: SGDLS, YYNGEE. DNA for the CDR3: TGTGCCAGCAGCGTAGGGGTGGGGCGGGGAGGTCGGACAGATACGCAGTATTTT. Protein sequence: CASSVGVGRGGRTDTQYF.

The chain is built from TRBV6-5 and TRBJ1-4; D uncertain. The V end was cut by 5 bases, the J end by 6 bases, with 4 bases between. This CDR3 is 11 amino acids long. Germline V gene lookup returns CDR1 MNHEY and CDR2 SVGAGI. The CDR3 DNA reads as TGTGCCAGCAGTCCTTATGAAAAACTGTTTTTT. Protein: CASSPYEKLFF.

The chain has TRBV6-5 and TRBJ1-2; 7 positions agree with TRBD1. The junction had 10 bases not matched to a gene; V was cut back by 5 bases and J by 4 bases. CDR1 and CDR2 from the germline V gene are MNHEY and SVGAGI. The CDR3 sequence is 15 residues long. CDR3 nucleotide sequence: TGTGCCAGCAGTACAGGGGACACAGGGTTCTATGGCTACACCTTC. This gives the protein CASSTGDTGFYGYTF.

The chain carries TRBV5-1 and TRBJ1-5; 8 bases line up with TRBD1. V shed 4 bases and J 6 bases; nucleotides not matched to a gene: 15. Germline assignment: CDR1 SGHRS and CDR2 YFSETQ. There are 17 residues in the CDR3. The CDR3 nucleotides are TGCGCCAGCAGCCCCCCCCCGGACAGGGCGAAGTTTCAGCCCCAGCATTTT. Its translation is CASSPPPDRAKFQPQHF.

This rearrangement joins TRBV19 to TRBJ1-1, with D maybe TRBD1 (5 bases). This CDR3 has 15 amino acids. Germline lookup yields CDR1 LNHDA and CDR2 SQIVND (reference sequence). V lost 0 bases to trimming and J lost 3 bases, with 11 bases between them. CDR3 in DNA: TGTGCCAGTAGTATAGATCCAGGGTATTACACTGAAGCTTTCTTT. Amino acids: CASSIDPGYYTEAFF.

This clone appeared once. This chain connects TRBV4-3 to TRBJ2-7, with TRBD1 matching over 8 bases. J lost 4 bases, V lost 1 base, and 6 bases had no gene match. The germline V gene encodes CDR1 LGHNA and CDR2 YSLEER. The CDR3 consists of 15 residues. The CDR3 region has the DNA TGCGCCAGCAGCCAAGGGCGACAGGGGTTGTACGAGCAGTACTTC. It encodes CASSQGRQGLYEQYF.

The V call is TRBV27, the J call TRBJ1-6, with 8 bases matching TRBD1. V shed 7 bases, J shed 7 bases, and the junction held 6 bases outside the gene matches. The CDR3 loop spans 14 amino acids. Germline V lookup: CDR1 MNHEY, CDR2 SMNVEV (reference sequence). The CDR3 is CASIRDRGNSPLHF. The CDR3 coding sequence is TGTGCCAGCATCCGCGACAGGGGAAATTCACCCCTCCACTTT.

The chain links TRBV6-6 to TRBJ1-5; 7 bases are shared with TRBD1. V lost 6 bases to trimming and J lost 5 bases; unmatched junction nucleotides: 10. The germline CDR1 and CDR2 sequences are MNHNY and SVGAGI (reference sequence). This CDR3 has 15 amino acids. The CDR3 loop reads CASRPGQVGYQPQHF. The CDR3 nucleotides are TGTGCCAGCAGACCTGGACAGGTGGGGTATCAGCCCCAGCATTTT.

The V call is TRBV5-3, the J call TRBJ1-5; D remains ambiguous. TRBV5-3 is identified as an open reading frame with a role that is uncertain. V was cut by 5 bases and J by 6 bases, with 18 bases left in between. CDR3 length: 15 residues. The CDR3 nucleotides read TGTGCCAGAAGATACATCCTAGGAGACCGTCAGCCCCAGCATTTT. Its protein is CARRYILGDRQPQHF.

V and J are TRBV9 and TRBJ2-2; TRBD1 matches at 12 bases. Germline V gives CDR1 SGDLS, CDR2 YYNGEE. The CDR3 covers 16 residues. V was clipped by 1 base and J by 7 bases; unmatched bases: 5. The CDR3 coding sequence is TGTGCCAGCAGCGTAAGGGGACAGGGGGCCAGCGGGGAGCTGTTTTTT. It is translated as CASSVRGQGASGELFF.

The V call is TRBV19, the J call TRBJ2-2; maybe TRBD2 (5 bases). Germline lookup yields CDR1 LNHDA and CDR2 SQIVND (reference sequence). V lost 3 bases and J lost 6, with 11 bases in between. The CDR3 loop spans 14 amino acids. The CDR3 here is CASSIRERAGELFF. The CDR3 nucleotides are TGTGCCAGTAGTATTAGGGAGAGGGCCGGGGAGCTGTTTTTT.